A selection of T cell receptor beta chains follows, all from one sample in a study of blood T cell repertoires in COVID-19. The assay was immunoSEQ multiplex PCR, and TCRdb's table has in-frame clones only and misses some. The table lists approximately 220,000 clones, around 85% of them singletons. Sequencing was performed on peripheral blood. The receptors come from a man aged 35 to 55 with acute or convalescent COVID-19. CDR3s include the opening cysteine and the closing phenylalanine or tryptophan. D genes are given only for firm matches. Size is stated for part of the rows, as once, few or many counts, or as a class when the clone is expanded.

NA,TRBD2,16,TRBJ2-1,TRBV9,CASSVGSGGRAGEQFF,TGTGCCAGCAGCGTAGGGAGTGGCGGGAGGGCCGGTGAGCAGTTCTTC
many,NA,15,TRBJ2-1,TRBV9,CASSVWWEVNNEQFF,TGTGCCAGCAGCGTATGGTGGGAGGTTAACAATGAGCAGTTCTTC
NA,NA,20,TRBJ2-3,TRBV9,CASSGGRQKGVVAMGDTQYF,TGTGCCAGCAGCGGCGGCCGACAGAAGGGCGTGGTGGCGATGGGGGATACGCAGTATTTT
NA,TRBD2,17,TRBJ2-3,TRBV9,CASSPRLTSRSFDTQYF,TGTGCCAGCAGCCCTCGATTGACTAGCCGAAGCTTTGATACGCAGTATTTT
once,NA,12,TRBJ1-3,TRBV3-1/TRBV3-2,CASRSPVLTIYF,TGTGCCAGCAGAAGCCCCGTGTTAACCATATATTTT
NA,NA,15,TRBJ2-3,TRBV11-3,CASSLDSSSKDTQYF,TGTGCCAGCAGCTTGGACAGCTCTTCAAAAGATACGCAGTATTTT
NA,TRBD1,14,TRBJ1-2,TRBV4-3,CASSPGQGGYGYTF,TGCGCCAGCAGCCCGGGACAGGGGGGCTATGGCTACACCTTC
NA,NA,12,TRBJ1-2,TRBV2,CAHLEGVYGYTF,TGTGCTCACCTTGAGGGGGTCTATGGCTACACCTTC
NA,TRBD1,16,TRBJ1-2,TRBV7-6,CASSRGTGGIDYGYTF,TGTGCCAGCAGCAGAGGGACAGGGGGCATCGACTATGGCTACACCTTC
NA,NA,15,TRBJ1-5,TRBV9,CASSALSGSNQPQHF,TGTGCCAGCAGTGCGCTTTCGGGGAGCAATCAGCCCCAGCATTTT
NA,NA,15,TRBJ2-3,TRBV11-2,CASSLGGTTTDTQYF,TGTGCCAGCAGCTTAGGAGGGACAACCACAGATACGCAGTATTTT
NA,NA,15,TRBJ2-5,TRBV9,CASSAQAWRQETQYF,TGTGCCAGCAGCGCCCAAGCGTGGCGGCAAGAGACCCAGTACTTC
NA,NA,16,TRBJ2-7,TRBV18,CASSSLSVPPSYEQYF,TGTGCCAGCTCATCTTTATCGGTCCCGCCTTCCTACGAGCAGTACTTC
NA,NA,14,TRBJ2-7,TRBV29-1,CSALGSAGLYEQYF,TGCAGCGCCCTGGGCTCGGCGGGACTGTACGAGCAGTACTTC
NA,TRBD1,13,TRBJ2-5,TRBV18,CASSMGQEETQYF,TGTGCCAGCTCCATGGGACAGGAAGAGACCCAGTACTTC
NA,TRBD2,15,TRBJ2-2,TRBV5-1,CASSLGTSGMGELFF,TGCGCCAGCAGCCTGGGGACTAGCGGGATGGGGGAGCTGTTTTTT
NA,TRBD1,17,TRBJ2-2,TRBV7-9,CASSSPERGRESGELFF,TGTGCCAGCAGCTCCCCGGAGAGGGGGCGCGAGAGTGGGGAGCTGTTTTTT
NA,NA,15,TRBJ1-2,TRBV6-5,CASSYSRKPDYGYTF,TGTGCCAGCAGTTACTCGAGAAAGCCCGACTATGGCTACACCTTC
NA,NA,15,TRBJ1-1,TRBV27,CASSLRGGMNTEAFF,TGTGCCAGCAGTCTTAGGGGGGGGATGAACACTGAAGCTTTCTTT
NA,TRBD1,11,TRBJ1-1,TRBV20-1,CSASRGRGAFF,TGCAGTGCCTCTAGGGGGCGGGGAGCTTTCTTT
NA,NA,13,TRBJ2-3,TRBV15,CATSSGSTDTQYF,TGTGCCACCAGTTCGGGTAGCACAGATACGCAGTATTTT
NA,TRBD1,14,TRBJ1-2,TRBV9,CASSVSPGGYGYTF,TGTGCCAGCAGCGTAAGTCCAGGGGGCTATGGCTACACCTTC
once,NA,15,TRBJ2-7,TRBV30,CAWSVQTTPTYEQYF,TGTGCCTGGAGTGTCCAAACTACTCCAACATACGAGCAGTACTTC
many,TRBD1,18,TRBJ2-3,TRBV7-6,CASSSHIPGQGLTDTQYF,TGTGCCAGCAGTTCCCATATCCCGGGACAGGGCCTCACAGATACGCAGTATTTT
NA,TRBD2,14,TRBJ2-3,TRBV4-2,CASRTSGSTDTQYF,TGTGCCAGCCGCACTAGCGGCTCCACAGATACGCAGTATTTT
NA,TRBD1,16,TRBJ1-3,TRBV5-1,CASSLSGQGPGNTIYF,TGCGCCAGCAGCTTGAGCGGACAGGGGCCTGGAAACACCATATATTTT
NA,TRBD2,15,TRBJ2-1,TRBV18,CASSPPGRDYAEQFF,TGTGCCAGCTCACCACCGGGGAGGGATTACGCTGAGCAGTTCTTC
NA,NA,15,TRBJ1-5,TRBV30,CAWSDLPGGNQPQHF,TGTGCCTGGAGTGATCTCCCAGGGGGCAATCAGCCCCAGCATTTT
NA,TRBD2,13,TRBJ2-5,TRBV6-5,CASNGLADMSQYF,TGTGCCAGCAATGGACTAGCGGACATGAGCCAGTACTTC
NA,NA,17,TRBJ1-5,TRBV4-3,CASSQDRGPPGDQPQHF,TGCGCCAGCAGCCAAGATCGCGGTCCCCCGGGAGATCAGCCCCAGCATTTT
NA,NA,14,TRBJ1-2,TRBV24-1,CATSDSRDTYGYTF,TGTGCCACCAGTGATTCCCGGGACACCTATGGCTACACCTTC
NA,TRBD1,15,TRBJ1-2,TRBV28,CASSTRTGSGYGYTF,TGTGCCAGCAGTACCCGGACAGGGTCGGGCTATGGCTACACCTTC
NA,TRBD2,14,TRBJ2-2,TRBV27,CASRKREFTGELFF,TGTGCCAGCCGTAAGCGGGAGTTCACCGGGGAGCTGTTTTTT
NA,TRBD1,18,TRBJ2-1,TRBV10-2,CASSRTGGASGGYNEQFF,TGCGCCAGCAGTCGGACAGGGGGGGCTAGCGGTGGCTACAATGAGCAGTTCTTC
once,NA,12,TRBJ2-7,TRBV10-3,CAIAGSSYEQYF,TGTGCCATCGCAGGATCTTCCTACGAGCAGTACTTC
NA,NA,11,TRBJ1-1,TRBV4-1,CASSGGAEAFF,TGCGCCAGCAGCGGGGGGGCCGAGGCTTTCTTT
NA,NA,14,TRBJ1-1,TRBV6-5,CASSAGAGVAEAFF,TGTGCCAGCAGCGCAGGGGCTGGGGTCGCTGAAGCTTTCTTT
NA,TRBD2,21,TRBJ2-1,TRBV30,CAWSGFLGLADPTGPYNEQFF,TGTGCCTGGAGTGGCTTCTTAGGGCTAGCGGACCCCACGGGACCCTACAATGAGCAGTTCTTC
NA,NA,14,TRBJ1-4,TRBV30,CAWSPGQGGEKLFF,TGTGCCTGGAGTCCGGGACAAGGCGGGGAAAAACTGTTTTTT
once,TRBD1,15,TRBJ1-1,TRBV10-1,CASSAGTGGNTEAFF,TGCGCCAGCAGTGCCGGGACAGGGGGGAACACTGAAGCTTTCTTT
NA,NA,15,TRBJ2-7,TRBV6-5,CASSSGAGDSYEQYF,TGTGCCAGCAGTTCAGGGGCCGGGGACTCCTACGAGCAGTACTTC
NA,NA,15,TRBJ2-1,TRBV24-1,CATSDAGVAANEQFF,TGTGCCACCAGTGATGCCGGGGTAGCTGCCAATGAGCAGTTCTTC
once,TRBD1,15,TRBJ1-2,TRBV4-1,CASSQGTGPSYGYTF,TGCGCCAGCAGCCAAGGGACAGGACCCTCCTATGGCTACACCTTC
NA,NA,14,TRBJ1-5,TRBV20-1,CSASRRTVNQPQHF,TGCAGTGCTAGTCGACGGACAGTGAATCAGCCCCAGCATTTT
NA,TRBD1,13,TRBJ2-7,TRBV3-1/TRBV3-2,CASSRQGSYEQYF,TGTGCCAGCAGCCGACAGGGGAGTTACGAGCAGTACTTC
NA,NA,13,TRBJ2-2,TRBV5-6,CASSPGRTGELFF,TGTGCCAGCAGCCCGGGGAGGACCGGGGAGCTGTTTTTT
NA,TRBD2,16,TRBJ2-2,TRBV24-1,CATSVTSGRLLGELFF,TGTGCCACCAGTGTCACTAGCGGGAGACTTTTAGGGGAGCTGTTTTTT
NA,TRBD2,15,TRBJ2-1,TRBV11-3,CASSLDWRTRDEQFF,TGTGCCAGCAGCTTAGATTGGAGGACTAGGGATGAGCAGTTCTTC
NA,NA,15,TRBJ1-1,TRBV28,CASSFLTGSGAEAFF,TGTGCCAGCAGTTTCCTTACAGGGTCTGGGGCTGAAGCTTTCTTT
NA,TRBD1,12,TRBJ2-7,TRBV30,CAWTTGGYEQYF,TGTGCCTGGACGACAGGGGGCTACGAGCAGTACTTC